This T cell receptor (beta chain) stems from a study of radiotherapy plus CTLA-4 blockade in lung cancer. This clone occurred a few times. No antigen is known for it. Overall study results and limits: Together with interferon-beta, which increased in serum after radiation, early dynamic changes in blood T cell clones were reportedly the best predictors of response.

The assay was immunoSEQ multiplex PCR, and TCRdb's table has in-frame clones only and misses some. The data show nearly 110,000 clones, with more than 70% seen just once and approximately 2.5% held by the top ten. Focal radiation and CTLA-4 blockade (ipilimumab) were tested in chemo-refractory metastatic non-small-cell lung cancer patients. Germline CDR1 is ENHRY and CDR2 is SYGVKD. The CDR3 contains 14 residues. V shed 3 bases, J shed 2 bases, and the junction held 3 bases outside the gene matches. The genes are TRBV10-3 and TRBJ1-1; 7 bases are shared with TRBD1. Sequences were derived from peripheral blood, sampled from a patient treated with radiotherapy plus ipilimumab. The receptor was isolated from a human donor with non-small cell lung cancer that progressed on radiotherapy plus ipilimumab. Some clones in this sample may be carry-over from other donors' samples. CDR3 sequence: CAISDRGRNTEAFF. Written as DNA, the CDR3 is TGTGCCATCAGTGACAGGGGGAGAAACACTGAAGCTTTCTTT.